Included here is one T cell receptor (beta chain) sequence, with context. The antigen is undetermined. The CDR3 is made up of 16 amino acids. Germline assignment: CDR1 SGHTA and CDR2 FQGNSA. Trimming removed 4 bases from V and 1 base from J, with 11 bases in between. The data derive from a study of post-analysis software for immune sequencing data. Prepared libraries of TCR beta cDNA carried unique molecular identifiers. TCRdb ran MiXCR on the PCR reads and lists one entry per CDR3 protein. The profile shows about 800,000 distinct CDR3 sequences, roughly 29% of them singletons. Study results and caveats: Controls showed significantly higher normalized Chao1 diversity than did multiple sclerosis patients. Same-batch samples co-clustered strongly by F measure. In patients, five or six TRBV segments were more frequent than in controls, with TRBV5-6, TRBV5-1 and TRBV20-1 among them.

The rearrangement links TRBV7-2 to TRBJ2-6; D tentatively reads TRBD1 or TRBD2 (7 bases each). The material sequenced was blood. This sequence was found in a girl between 10 and 17 years old with multiple sclerosis. CDR3 sequence: CASSSQGGSGANVLTF. CDR3 sequence (DNA): TGTGCCAGCAGCTCCCAGGGGGGGTCTGGGGCCAACGTCCTGACTTTC.